This TCR beta chain was identified during a study of T cells in Graves' hyperthyroidism and ophthalmopathy. General observations from the study: In the blood, most expanded thyroid clonotypes above 0.001 appeared as well.

Germline V lookup: CDR1 SGHRS, CDR2 YFSETQ. V gave up 4 bases and J gave up 0 bases, with 18 bases separating them. There are 17 residues in the CDR3. The study defined stable Graves' hyperthyroidism as no ophthalmopathy progression within 18 months. Among the patients, aged 18 to 65, hyperthyroidism was newly diagnosed and had lasted under 2 months. The study excluded patients with uncontrolled infection, other autoimmune disease, pregnancy or lactation. Authors of the study amplified TCR beta CDR3 regions from RNA transcripts. A set of HTBI primers served as the primers for a first-round RT-PCR of the TCR CDR3. MiXCR, applied by TCRdb to the multiplex PCR reads, yields one record per CDR3 protein. The sample includes fewer than 600,000 distinct CDR3 sequences, 13% to 15% of them seen just once. This clonotype was seen ten or more times. Its antigen remains unknown.

The sequence was obtained from a woman in her thirties or forties with Graves' hyperthyroidism. The sequenced sample was blood. The genes are TRBV5-1 and TRBJ2-3, with D perhaps TRBD2 (7 bases). The DNA for the CDR3 is TGCGCCAGCAGCCCCGGGGCGGGGGCGGCTAGCACAGATACGCAGTATTTT. Encoded protein: CASSPGAGAASTDTQYF.